This TCR beta chain was retrieved from a study of blood T cell repertoires in COVID-19. Study context: Samples of COVID-19 (acute and convalescent) were obtained from the United States, Italy and Spain.

Clones were read by immunoSEQ multiplex PCR, and TCRdb kept only the in-frame ones, dropping some. The data show about 350,000 clones, less than 90% seen once. Participant-given clinical history determined each cohort assignment. Each recovered donor of Cohort 3 presented with two negative PCRs, clearance, or symptom resolution. CDR1 is SNHLY and CDR2 is FYNNEI in the germline V gene. Trimming stripped 1 base from V and 3 bases from J, with 19 bases between. The CDR3 sequence is 18 residues long. This TCR came from a woman aged 25 to 39 who had recovered from COVID-19. The specimen was PBMCs or T cells enriched from blood (not recorded which). The V and J genes are TRBV2 and TRBJ2-1; D is possibly TRBD2 (6 bases). As DNA, the CDR3 is TGTGCCAGCAGTGAAGAAGGTGGGGGTTTGCGGGGCTACAATGAGCAGTTCTTC. It is translated as CASSEEGGGLRGYNEQFF.